Described below is a single T cell receptor (beta chain) sequence and its context. Its specific antigen is unknown. Base qualities are missing; no much larger clone stands one base away. Inclusive of the bounding cysteine and phenylalanine, the CDR3 is 15 residues long. The only DNA kept is the CDR3, 45 bases in frame from the first base. In the germline V gene, CDR1 corresponds to SGHVS and CDR2 to FNYEAQ. V drops 5 bases and J drops 7 bases, leaving 17 bases in between. To identify antigen-specific CD4+ T cell clonotypes by their expansion, the ViraFEST assay first stimulated PBMC with viral peptide pools and then applied TCR sequencing. After approximately eleven days of culture, CD4+ T cells were isolated with the EasySep CD4+ T cell isolation kit. Convalescent patients had PCR-confirmed SARS-CoV-2 infection between March and December 2020, before Alpha, Beta and Delta variants emerged in the United States. Some 1.9 million PBMC per well were cultured with about 9 ug/ml peptides in IMDM containing around 5.3% human AB serum, about 9.6 IU/ml IL-2 and gentamicin. On days 3 and 7, half of the culture medium was replaced with fresh IL-2-containing medium. Each peptide stimulation condition was cultured in triplicate wells unless otherwise noted. PBMC were separated from whole blood using Ficoll-Paque Plus gradient centrifugation and were then either cryopreserved at -140C or used fresh. The QIAamp micro DNA kit was used to extract genomic DNA from the cultured CD4+ T cells.

This specimen belongs to a study of vaccination effects on CD4 cells after COVID-19 (dated by TCRdb to 2021 to 2024). Broadly, across the study: Each participant got two doses of an mRNA SARS-CoV-2 vaccine, either BNT162b2 or mRNA-1273. Cultures from other donors in the study were sequenced using the Oncomine TCR Beta short-read assay on an Illumina iSeq 100. Pre-vaccine samples were drawn from a couple of convalescent patients 16 days and one week before the first dose, at 142 and 148 days after COVID-19 diagnosis. SARS-CoV-2 spike-specific CD4+ TCR repertoires were compared before and after mRNA vaccination in COVID-19 convalescent patients and in infection-naive vaccine recipients. A total of 10 COVID-19 convalescent patients and several SARS-CoV-2-naive healthy vaccine recipients were included in the full study.

The library was produced with the immunoSEQ multiplex PCR assay. DNA from the cultured, isolated CD4+ T cells was subjected to TCR beta CDR3 sequencing. In the paper's pipeline: Non-productive TCR sequences were discarded, and reads were trimmed to the CDR3 region, with only CDR3s of 7 or more amino acids retained. Antigen-specific clonotypes were identified using the MANAFEST web app by comparison of expansion in peptide wells against reference cultures. For clones to be considered positive, expansion at FDR<0.05 versus reference and all other wells, an odds ratio above 5, and a frequency above 0.1% in two replicate wells were required. Clonotypes significantly expanded in SARS-CoV-2 spike wells and in at least one common cold coronavirus spike condition were defined as cross-reactive. Using the stringdist R package, CDR3 similarity was measured by Levenshtein distance, and unrooted trees were constructed with ape in R 3.6.1. Drawn from immuneACCESS, this table holds only the in-frame rearrangements with V and J called that TCRdb kept. Clones are partly lost; checked studies trace under half to an unresolved V gene and leave the rest unexplained. For V, J and clone size, that table is used; D and trimming come from the DNA. The sample has 20,000 to 25,000 clones on record, roughly 74% of them singletons. Jointly, the top ten make up roughly two fifths of the sample.

Broader findings and caveats from the paper: Only a small number of convalescent patients were included, and no early post-infection timepoints were available, which limited the study. Both infection-induced and vaccine-induced clones contracted markedly at late post-vaccination timepoints, which is consistent with waning T cell responses. For convalescent patients, new clones induced by the vaccine made up most of the post-vaccine spike-reactive repertoire, and these new clones were largely distinct from the clones induced by infection.

Sequenced material: CD4+ T cells from PBMCs cultured with a peptide pool, taken before COVID-19 vaccination. The rearranged segments are TRBV7-6 and TRBJ1-4; the D gene lacks a confident call. This sequence originates from a human donor who had a prior SARS-CoV-2 infection. The sequenced DNA is TGTGCCAGCAGCCCCGGTGGCAGGCGGGGTGAAAAACTGTTTTTT. This translates into CASSPGGRRGEKLFF.